The next 10 T cell receptor beta chains were all read from a single sample in a study of OX40 agonist ivuxolimab in advanced cancers. Some clones are missing from TCRdb's copy, which holds only in-frame ones; the method was immunoSEQ multiplex PCR. The data hold 7,000 or so clones, with about 76% observed a single time. Sequences were derived from CD4+ or CD8+ T cells sorted from blood, sampled in a trial of the OX40 agonist ivuxolimab. These receptors were taken from an adult with an advanced solid tumor such as melanoma, head and neck, liver or kidney cancer.

V usage is TRBV10-3 and J usage is TRBJ2-1; 9 bases are a match to TRBD2. Looked up from germline, CDR1 is ENHRY and CDR2 is SYGVKD. V lost 6 bases and J lost 8; bases outside the gene matches: 11. This CDR3 comprises 15 residues. The CDR3 here is CAISDSSGRIDEQFF. CDR3 in DNA: TGTGCCATCAGCGATAGTAGCGGGAGAATCGATGAGCAGTTCTTC.

The J gene is TRBJ2-1, the V gene TRBV27; D is unclear. Germline lookup yields CDR1 MNHEY and CDR2 SMNVEV (reference sequence). V lost 3 bases and J 6 bases, leaving 12 bases between the germline ends. The CDR3 is 14 amino acids. The CDR3 sequence is CASSFGRQANEQFF. The CDR3 DNA sequence: TGTGCCAGCAGTTTCGGGCGCCAGGCCAATGAGCAGTTCTTC.

The chain couples TRBV4-1 to TRBJ2-2, with a tentative D call TRBD1 (6 bases). With 4 bases removed from V and 5 bases from J, the gap between germline ends came to 14 bases. The V gene's germline CDR1 is MGHRA and CDR2 YSYEKL. The CDR3 is made up of 15 amino acids. In DNA form, the CDR3 reads TGCGCCAGCAGCCCCAGGACAGACTCGACCGGGGAGCTGTTTTTT. This codes for CASSPRTDSTGELFF.

The gene calls are TRBV12-2 and TRBJ1-4. TRBV12-2 is noted as a pseudogene. The CDR3 is 17 residues long. In nucleotides, the CDR3 is TGTGCAAGTCGCTTAGTAGGTTGGGGGGGAACATTACGAAAAACTGTTTTT. This gives the protein CASRLVGWGGTLRKTVF.

In this sample, this clone turned up once. Other DNA sequences from this sample encode an identical CDR3 as well. J is TRBJ2-7 and V is TRBV7-6, with TRBD1 matching 9 bases. The J segment lost 4 bases and the V segment lost 5 bases, leaving 6 bases of the junction unmatched. The CDR3 has 14 amino acids. Germline V lookup: CDR1 SGHVS, CDR2 FNYEAQ. CDR3 sequence: CASSPGTGSYEQYF. The CDR3 region has the DNA TGTGCCAGCAGCCCCGGGACAGGGTCTTACGAGCAGTACTTC. The full variable domain, its missing parts supplied by reference TRBV7-6 and TRBJ2-7, is GAGVSQSPRYKVTKRGQDVALRCDPISGHVSLYWYRQALGQGPEFLTYFNYEAQQDKSGLPNDRFSAERPEGSISTLTIQRTEQRDSAMYRCASSPGTGSYEQYFGPGTRLTVT.

This sequence joins TRBV9 and TRBJ2-5; D could derive from TRBD1 or TRBD2 (5 bases each). The length of the CDR3 is 13 residues. V was pared by 4 bases and J by 1 base, with 8 bases between. Germline CDR1 reads SGDLS; CDR2 reads YYNGEE. This chain's CDR3 is CASSRGAQETQYF. The DNA for the CDR3 is TGTGCCAGCAGCCGAGGGGCCCAAGAGACCCAGTACTTC.

The chain joins TRBV14 to TRBJ1-2, with unresolved D. The germline gives CDR1 SGHDN, CDR2 FVKESK. This CDR3 spans 14 amino acids. V lost 4 bases and J lost 4, with 13 bases in between. This CDR3 is CASSPIYRSYGYTF. The DNA of the CDR3 is TGTGCCAGCAGCCCTATCTATCGGAGCTATGGCTACACCTTC.

This chain connects TRBV27 to TRBJ2-2; a possible D gene is TRBD1 (6 bases). The CDR3 covers 14 residues. CDR1 MNHEY and CDR2 SMNVEV come from the germline V gene (reference sequence). Trimming took off 6 bases at V and 1 base at J, with 9 bases between the two ends. The CDR3 protein is CASRKGGNTGELFF. The CDR3 nucleotides are TGTGCCAGCAGAAAAGGGGGGAACACCGGGGAGCTGTTTTTT.

The genes are TRBV5-4 and TRBJ1-2, with TRBD1 matching 8 bases. This CDR3 is built from 14 residues. V gave up 4 bases and J gave up 4 bases; unmatched junction bases: 6. Germline CDR1 SGHNT, CDR2 YYREEE (reference sequence). CDR3 loop: CASSLRTGSYGYTF. The CDR3 DNA sequence: TGTGCCAGCAGCCTCCGGACAGGGAGCTATGGCTACACCTTC.

The CDR3 reads CARGGGGPWGETQYF. DNA of the CDR3: TGTGCCCGCGGAGGGGGGGGCCCCTGGGGCGAGACCCAGTACTTC. The rearrangement uses TRBV9 and TRBJ2-5, with D tentatively TRBD2 (7 bases). Germline-derived CDR1 and CDR2 are SGDLS and YYNGEE. This CDR3 contains 15 residues. Trimming took off 10 bases at V and 5 bases at J, with 24 bases between the two ends.